This TCR beta chain was profiled in a study of cytomegalovirus exposure and HLA in healthy donors. In regard to this clone: Its target is unknown.

PCR used 60 Vbeta primers and 13 Jbeta primers. Assay: immunoSEQ multiplex PCR; the TCRdb copy retains only in-frame clones and omits some. The sample data list over 35,000 clones. Deletions cut 2 bases from V and 5 bases from J, with 10 bases between. This CDR3 is built from 13 residues. Germline-derived CDR1 and CDR2 are MNHEY and SVGAGI. Whole-study findings and limits: The majority of CMV-associated TCR beta chains were reported as apparently HLA-restricted in a later analysis. A later analysis showed HLA-associated TCR beta chains outstripping equally common others in clonal expansion.

Input material: PBMCs. The chain uses TRBV6-5 and TRBJ2-7; D gene uncertain. This clonotype was sampled from a woman younger than 45 in good health and CMV-seronegative. CDR3 in amino acids: CASSYRVGDEQYF. In DNA, the CDR3 is TGTGCCAGCAGTTACCGTGTGGGCGACGAGCAGTACTTC.